Each of the 26 T cell receptor beta chains below was sequenced from the same sample in a study of shared clonotypes between healthy human individuals. The method was immunoSEQ multiplex PCR; TCRdb's version includes in-frame clones alone and lacks a portion of them. Seen here are about 1.1 million clones, roughly 80% observed once, and the top ten hold approximately 0.9%. Sequenced material: memory CD4+ T cells from PBMCs. The subset was: CD45RA-negative fraction. All receptors derive from a man in his late teens or twenties in good health. Some clones in this sample may be carry-over from other donors' samples.

The table lists this clone with a few counts. Within the sample, other DNA sequences also encode this same CDR3. This sequence joins TRBV2 and TRBJ2-1; TRBD1 or TRBD2 may be the D gene (5 bases each). Trimming shortened V by 5 bases and J by 10 bases, and 18 bases separated the two germline ends. The CDR3 has 14 amino acids. Germline CDR1 and CDR2: SNHLY and FYNNEI. CDR3 amino acids: CASSTGPLWGEQFF. The CDR3, as DNA: TGTGCCAGCAGTACGGGTCCGCTTTGGGGGGAGCAGTTCTTC.

The rearrangement uses TRBV5-8 and TRBJ1-2, with 8 positions matching TRBD1. V shed 3 bases, J shed 5 bases, and the junction held 15 bases outside the gene matches. The CDR3 loop spans 17 amino acids. CDR1 and CDR2 from the germline V gene are SGHTS and YDEGEE. In nucleotides, the CDR3 is TGTGCCAGCAGCTCTCCCGGGACAGGCCCTACTGGATATGGCTACACCTTC. This encodes CASSSPGTGPTGYGYTF.

A word on this clone: In the same sample, other DNA sequences code for this CDR3. V gene TRBV7-2 combines with J gene TRBJ2-7, with a weak D call TRBD1 (5 bases). The V gene's germline CDR1 is SGHTA and CDR2 FQGNSA. V lost 1 base, J lost 3 bases, and 10 bases lay in between. CDR3 length: 14 amino acids. For the CDR3, the DNA is TGTGCCAGCAGCTTAGGGGCAGGGCGCTACGAGCAGTACTTC. Translated: CASSLGAGRYEQYF.

In its sample, this clone was seen a few times. The rearrangement uses TRBV6-1 and TRBJ2-2, with D unresolved. This CDR3 has 15 residues. Germline CDR1 is MNHNS and CDR2 is SASEGT. V lost 8 bases and J lost 5, with 18 bases in between. The CDR3 nucleotides are TGTGCCAGCTTCGAAGAACCAGGAAAGACCGGGGAGCTGTTTTTT. This encodes CASFEEPGKTGELFF.

V is TRBV27 and J is TRBJ1-2, with no clear D. Between the trimmed V and J ends, which lost 3 bases and 0 bases, there was a span of 8 bases. The CDR3 totals 14 residues. Germline V gene data show CDR1 as MNHEY and CDR2 as SMNVEV (reference sequence). The CDR3 DNA reads as TGTGCCAGCAGTTTTGGTCCGACTAACTATGGCTACACCTTC. Translation: CASSFGPTNYGYTF.

Of note for this clone: A much more abundant neighbour one base away suggests this may be a read error. J is TRBJ1-4 and V is TRBV7-2; no firm D call. CDR1 and CDR2 (germline): SGHTA, FQGNSA. This CDR3 region has 14 residues. CDR3: CASSFRGWDERLFF. CDR3 bases: TGTGCCAGCAGCTTCCGGGGTTGGGATGAAAGACTGTTTTTT.

The chain joins TRBV2 to TRBJ1-1; TRBD1 is a possible D gene (5 bases). The CDR3 runs 14 residues. Per germline, CDR1 SNHLY and CDR2 FYNNEI. Trimming cost V 4 bases and J 4 bases, with 13 bases left between them. CDR3: CASSVAGSATEAFF. In DNA, the CDR3 is TGTGCCAGCAGTGTGGCAGGGTCGGCCACTGAAGCTTTCTTT.

This chain joins TRBV5-1 and TRBJ2-7; TRBD2 matches at 7 bases. The germline V gene encodes CDR1 SGHRS and CDR2 YFSETQ. This CDR3 contains 17 residues. The J segment lost 2 bases and the V segment lost 1 base, leaving 12 bases of the junction unmatched. CDR3 protein: CASSLSALAETTYEQYF. The CDR3 coding sequence is TGCGCCAGCAGCTTGTCCGCTCTAGCGGAGACCACCTACGAGCAGTACTTC.

This clone was counted a single time. The V call is TRBV7-2, the J call TRBJ2-5; 10 bases are a match to TRBD2. This CDR3 contains 17 residues. CDR1 SGHTA and CDR2 FQGNSA come from the germline V gene. With V trimmed by 4 bases and J by 6 bases, 14 bases remained unmatched. CDR3 DNA sequence: TGTGCCAGCAGCTCGCCCCGGTTGCTAGCGGGAGTGAAGACCCAGTACTTC. This gives the protein CASSSPRLLAGVKTQYF.

This clone appeared a few times. The same CDR3 can be traced to other DNA sequences in this sample. The CDR3 DNA follows: TGCGCCAGCAGCCAAGAGGGACAGGGCTATGGCTACACCTTC. It codes for CASSQEGQGYGYTF. The chain carries TRBV4-1 and TRBJ1-2; 9 positions agree with TRBD1. CDR1 is MGHRA, CDR2 YSYEKL, per germline. The length of the CDR3 is 14 residues. The junction had 0 bases not matched to a gene; V was cut back by 0 bases and J by 4 bases.

The rearrangement joins TRBV28 to TRBJ2-7; D is ambiguous. Germline V lookup: CDR1 MDHEN, CDR2 SYDVKM. Trimming cost V 1 base and J 5 bases, with 9 bases left between them. This CDR3 contains 13 residues. The CDR3 spells CASSLLGSHEQYF. The CDR3 DNA reads TGTGCCAGCAGTTTATTGGGAAGCCACGAGCAGTACTTC.

The rearrangement joins TRBV5-3 to TRBJ2-1; D is ambiguous. TRBV5-3 is an open reading frame whose function is uncertain. The V end was cut by 4 bases, the J end by 7 bases, with 27 bases between. The CDR3 extends over 18 amino acids. In nucleotides, the CDR3 is TGTGCCAGAAGCCCTCTTGGTCCATCCCGATGTTCGGAGAATGAGCAGTTCTTC. This encodes CARSPLGPSRCSENEQFF.

This clone was seen at least ten times. The chain employs TRBV4-2 and TRBJ1-4; TRBD1 might be the D (6 bases). Germline V gives CDR1 LGHNA, CDR2 YNFKEQ. This CDR3 is 15 amino acids long. V was cut by 4 bases and J by 6 bases, with 15 bases left in between. In DNA, the CDR3 is TGTGCCAGCAGCCGAGGTAACAGGGCGGATGAAAAACTGTTTTTT. Translated: CASSRGNRADEKLFF.

This clone was counted a single time. The chain combines TRBV7-2 with TRBJ1-2; 10 bases map to TRBD1. The CDR3 totals 16 residues. The trim removed 5 bases at V and 8 bases at J, leaving 14 bases unmatched. CDR1 is SGHTA and CDR2 is FQGNSA in the germline V gene. CDR3 sequence: CASSGDRGSTAYGYTF. Written as DNA, the CDR3 is TGTGCCAGCAGCGGGGACAGGGGAAGTACGGCTTACGGCTACACCTTC.

The count of this clone is one. V gene TRBV28 combines with J gene TRBJ2-1; 12 nucleotides match TRBD1. CDR1 is MDHEN, CDR2 SYDVKM, per germline. The CDR3 is 15 residues long. After removal of 7 bases from V and 8 bases from J, the junction contained 9 bases not matched to a gene. The DNA for the CDR3 is TGTGCCAGCACCCCAGGGGGACAGGGGGCCCATGAGCAGTTCTTC. Its translation: CASTPGGQGAHEQFF.

V and J are TRBV18 and TRBJ1-4; 8 positions match TRBD1. The germline V gene has CDR1 KGHSH and CDR2 LQKENI. Trimming removed 4 bases from V and 7 bases from J; junction bases left unmatched: 8. CDR3 length equals 15 residues. The CDR3 loop reads CASSLYGQGGEKLFF. CDR3 in DNA: TGTGCCAGCTCACTATATGGACAGGGCGGTGAAAAACTGTTTTTT.

A word on this clone: At one end the junction does not follow the germline gene, possibly because of a read error. The chain recombines TRBV7-8 with TRBJ2-1; weak D call: TRBD1 (6 bases). The germline V gene encodes CDR1 SGHVS and CDR2 FQNEAQ. The CDR3 is made up of 13 amino acids. CDR3 protein: CASSIRDRRERFF. As DNA, the CDR3 is TGTGCCAGCAGCATTCGTGACAGGCGTGAGCGGTTCTTC.

V gene TRBV2 combines with J gene TRBJ2-1; either TRBD1 or TRBD2 may fit D (5 bases each). CDR1 SNHLY and CDR2 FYNNEI come from the germline V gene. The CDR3 runs to 12 residues. Trimming cost V 1 base and J 7 bases, with 5 bases left between them. The CDR3 DNA sequence: TGTGCCAGCAGTGAAGGGGGGAATGAGCAGTTCTTC. It codes for CASSEGGNEQFF. Using reference TRBV2 and TRBJ2-1 for the parts outside the CDR3, the full variable domain is EPEVTQTPSHQVTQMGQEVILRCVPISNHLYFYWYRQILGQKVEFLVSFYNNEISEKSEIFDDQFSVERPDGSNFTLKIRSTKLEDSAMYFCASSEGGNEQFFGPGTRLTVL.

The chain combines TRBV10-1 with TRBJ2-7, with 8 bases aligning to TRBD1. V dropped 3 bases and J dropped 3; count of bases not matched to a gene: 4. Germline loops: CDR1 WNHNN, CDR2 SYGVQD (reference sequence). The CDR3 spans 14 residues. CDR3 in amino acids: CASSEGQGLYEQYF. In DNA, the CDR3 is TGCGCCAGCAGTGAAGGACAGGGACTCTACGAGCAGTACTTC.

The J gene is TRBJ2-4, the V gene TRBV4-2; TRBD1 agrees at 9 bases. CDR1 and CDR2 (germline): LGHNA, YNFKEQ. The V segment lost 6 bases and the J segment 7 bases; nucleotides outside the gene matches: 10. The CDR3 has 15 amino acids. CDR3 DNA sequence: TGTGCCAGCAGTCAGGGACAGGGTGGGGGCAACATTCAGTACTTC. This encodes CASSQGQGGGNIQYF.

V usage is TRBV4-2 and J usage is TRBJ2-1; TRBD2 agrees at 11 bases. V shed 2 bases and J 6 bases; nucleotides not matched to a gene: 6. This CDR3 is built from 16 residues. Germline V CDR1 and CDR2: LGHNA, YNFKEQ. CDR3 DNA: TGTGCCAGCAGCCAAAAAGGTAGCGGGAGGGTCAATGAGCAGTTCTTC. It codes for CASSQKGSGRVNEQFF.

On this clone: This could be a read error, since a much larger clone is one nucleotide away. This rearrangement joins TRBV5-6 to TRBJ2-1, with D uncertain. The germline V gene encodes CDR1 SGHDT and CDR2 YYEEEE. This CDR3 spans 11 amino acids. Trimming pared 3 bases from V and 3 bases from J, leaving 1 base between. DNA for the CDR3: TGTGCCAGCAGCTACTACAATGAGCAGTTCTTC. This translates into CASSYYNEQFF. Using reference TRBV5-6 and TRBJ2-1 for the parts outside the CDR3, the full variable domain is DAGVTQSPTHLIKTRGQQVTLRCSPKSGHDTVSWYQQALGQGPQFIFQYYEEEERQRGNFPDRFSGHQFPNYSSELNVNALLLGDSALYLCASSYYNEQFFGPGTRLTVL.

A few counts support this clone. V gene TRBV4-1 combines with J gene TRBJ2-7; 9 bases are a match to TRBD2. Trimming cost V 2 bases and J 11 bases; bases outside gene matches: 4. The CDR3 sequence is 12 residues long. CDR1 MGHRA and CDR2 YSYEKL come from the germline V gene. The CDR3 region is CASSQLAGVKYF. The CDR3 DNA is TGCGCCAGCAGCCAATTAGCGGGAGTCAAGTACTTC.

This clone showed up just a few times. The chain employs TRBV5-1 and TRBJ2-1, with 9 bases matching TRBD2. The J segment lost 8 bases and the V segment lost 4 bases, leaving 4 bases of the junction unmatched. Germline lookup yields CDR1 SGHRS and CDR2 YFSETQ. This CDR3 is 13 amino acids long. CDR3 region: CASSDRLADEQFF. The CDR3 DNA sequence: TGCGCCAGCAGCGATAGACTAGCGGATGAGCAGTTCTTC.

This clone was recorded only once. The chain couples TRBV7-3 to TRBJ2-7; TRBD1 matches at 9 bases. The V and J ends lost 6 bases and 3 bases, in that order; junction bases with no gene match: 9. The CDR3 is 15 residues long. Germline V gene data show CDR1 as SGHTA and CDR2 as FQGTGA. The CDR3 reads CASSLGQGMLYEQYF. As DNA, the CDR3 is TGTGCCAGCAGTCTGGGACAGGGAATGCTCTACGAGCAGTACTTC.

The chain links TRBV28 to TRBJ2-1; unclear D gene. Germline-derived CDR1 and CDR2 are MDHEN and SYDVKM. The V gene lost 5 bases and the J gene lost 2 bases, with 10 bases spanning the gap. The CDR3 is 14 residues long. For the CDR3, the DNA is TGTGCCAGCAGTCTCCTAGAAGCCTACAATGAGCAGTTCTTC. This sequence encodes CASSLLEAYNEQFF.